These 6 T cell receptor beta chains were all obtained from the same sample, sequenced in a study of cytomegalovirus exposure and HLA in healthy donors listed by TCRdb under 2017. The library was generated by the immunoSEQ multiplex PCR assay. TCRdb obtained this table from immuneACCESS and retained in-frame rearrangements with V and J assigned. These tables miss some clones; where compared with another copy, unresolved V genes account for less than half of the shortfall, and the remainder is unexplained. This sample comprises around 150,000 clones, about 89% of them detected only once. The ten biggest clones cover about 0.75% of the sample. Sequenced input: PBMCs. Every receptor here comes from a man aged 18 to 29 in good health and CMV-seronegative.

The V and J genes are TRBV7-3 and TRBJ2-3, with 14 bases aligning to TRBD2. Germline CDR1 reads SGHTA; CDR2 reads FQGTGA. This CDR3 has 19 residues. V shed 4 bases, J shed 1 base, and the junction held 10 bases outside the gene matches. This CDR3 reads CASSSGTSGGLGRTDTQYF. In DNA, the CDR3 is TGTGCCAGCAGCTCCGGGACTAGCGGGGGCCTCGGACGCACAGATACGCAGTATTTT. The full variable domain, with the rest looked up from reference TRBV7-3 and TRBJ2-3, is GAGVSQTPSNKVTEKGKYVELRCDPISGHTALYWYRQSLGQGPEFLIYFQGTGAADDSGLPNDRFFAVRPEGSVSTLKIQRTERGDSAVYLCASSSGTSGGLGRTDTQYFGPGTRLTVL.

This rearrangement joins TRBV27 to TRBJ2-1; the match to TRBD2 covers 14 bases. CDR1 MNHEY and CDR2 SMNVEV come from the germline V gene (reference sequence). V trimming: 4 bases; J trimming: 6 bases; junction bases outside the gene matches: 2. This CDR3 spans 15 amino acids. CDR3 loop: CASSSGLAGVNEQFF. CDR3 nucleotide sequence: TGTGCCAGCAGTTCGGGACTAGCGGGAGTCAATGAGCAGTTCTTC.

The rearrangement uses TRBV5-4 and TRBJ2-6, with D maybe TRBD2 (6 bases). Trimming took 0 bases from V and 11 from J, leaving 15 bases between them. The CDR3 spans 15 residues. Germline V gene lookup returns CDR1 SGHNT and CDR2 YYREEE (reference sequence). The DNA for the CDR3 is TGTGCCAGCAGCTTGGTCGGAGGTGGAGGGGACGTCCTGACTTTC. Its protein product is CASSLVGGGGDVLTF.

The chain couples TRBV5-1 to TRBJ2-7, with D perhaps matching TRBD2 (6 bases). Between the trimmed V and J ends, which lost 2 bases and 2 bases, there was a span of 11 bases. The CDR3 sequence is 14 residues long. Germline lookup yields CDR1 SGHRS and CDR2 YFSETQ. The CDR3: CASSLERATYEQYF. The CDR3, as DNA: TGCGCCAGCAGCTTAGAGCGGGCCACCTACGAGCAGTACTTC.

V usage is TRBV9 and J usage is TRBJ2-3; 16 nucleotides align to TRBD2. The CDR3 length is 17 residues. Germline V gene sequence: CDR1 SGDLS, CDR2 YYNGEE. V dropped 2 bases and J dropped 5; count of bases not matched to a gene: 5. CDR3 nucleotides: TGTGCCAGCAGCGTGGGACTAGCGGGAGGGTTTCAAGATACGCAGTATTTT. It translates to CASSVGLAGGFQDTQYF.

V and J are TRBV19 and TRBJ1-4; D might be TRBD1 (5 bases). The CDR3 contains 14 residues. The V end was cut by 7 bases, the J end by 0 bases, with 9 bases between. Germline CDR1 and CDR2: LNHDA and SQIVND (reference sequence). CDR3 sequence reads: CASKGVATNEKLFF. CDR3 nucleotides: TGTGCCAGTAAAGGGGTGGCAACTAATGAAAAACTGTTTTTT.